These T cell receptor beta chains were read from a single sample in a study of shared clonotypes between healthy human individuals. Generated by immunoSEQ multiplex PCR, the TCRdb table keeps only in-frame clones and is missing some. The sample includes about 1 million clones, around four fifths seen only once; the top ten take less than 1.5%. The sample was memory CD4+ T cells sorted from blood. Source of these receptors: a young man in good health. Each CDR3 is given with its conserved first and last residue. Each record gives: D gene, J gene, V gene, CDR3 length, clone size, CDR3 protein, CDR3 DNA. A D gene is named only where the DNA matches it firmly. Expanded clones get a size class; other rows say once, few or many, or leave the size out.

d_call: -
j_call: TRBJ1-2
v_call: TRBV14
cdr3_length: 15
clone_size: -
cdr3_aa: CASRRGSNPNYGYTF
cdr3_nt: TGTGCCAGCAGGAGGGGCAGCAACCCTAACTATGGCTACACCTTC

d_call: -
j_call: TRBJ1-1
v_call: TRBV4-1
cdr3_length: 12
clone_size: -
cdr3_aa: CASSQGAREAFF
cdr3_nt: TGCGCCAGCAGCCAGGGGGCGCGAGAAGCTTTCTTT

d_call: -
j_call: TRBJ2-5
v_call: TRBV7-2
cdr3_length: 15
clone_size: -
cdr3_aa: CASSLGQTGEETQYF
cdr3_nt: TGTGCCAGCAGCTTAGGCCAAACGGGTGAAGAGACCCAGTACTTC

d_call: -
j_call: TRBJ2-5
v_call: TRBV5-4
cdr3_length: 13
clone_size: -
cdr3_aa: CASSLELWETQYF
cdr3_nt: TGTGCCAGCAGCTTGGAGCTGTGGGAGACCCAGTACTTC

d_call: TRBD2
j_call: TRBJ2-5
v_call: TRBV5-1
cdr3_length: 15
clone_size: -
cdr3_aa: CASSTLGGGQETQYF
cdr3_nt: TGCGCCAGCAGCACTCTTGGGGGGGGCCAAGAGACCCAGTACTTC

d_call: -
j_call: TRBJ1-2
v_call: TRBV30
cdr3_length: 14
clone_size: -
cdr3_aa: CAWSVRQGTYGYTF
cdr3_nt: TGTGCCTGGAGTGTACGCCAGGGAACCTATGGCTACACCTTC

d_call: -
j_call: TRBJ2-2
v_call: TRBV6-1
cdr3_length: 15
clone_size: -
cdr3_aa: CASSETPQGPGELFF
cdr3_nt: TGTGCCAGCAGTGAGACTCCACAGGGCCCCGGGGAGCTGTTTTTT

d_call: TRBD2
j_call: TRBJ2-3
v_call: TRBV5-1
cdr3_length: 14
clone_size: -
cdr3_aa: CASSPWDYTDTQYF
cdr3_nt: TGCGCCAGCAGCCCCTGGGACTACACAGATACGCAGTATTTT

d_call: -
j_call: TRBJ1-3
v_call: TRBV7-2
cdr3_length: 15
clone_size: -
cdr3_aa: CASSPVAGSGNTIYF
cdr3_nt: TGTGCCAGCAGCCCAGTGGCAGGGAGTGGAAACACCATATATTTT

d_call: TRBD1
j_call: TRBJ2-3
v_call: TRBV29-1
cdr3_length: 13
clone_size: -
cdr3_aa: CSVTGTLTDTQYF
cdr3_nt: TGCAGCGTGACAGGGACCCTCACAGATACGCAGTATTTT

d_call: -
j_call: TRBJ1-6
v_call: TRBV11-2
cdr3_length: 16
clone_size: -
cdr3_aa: CASSLGQSSYNSPLHF
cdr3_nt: TGTGCCAGCAGCTTAGGGCAAAGCTCCTATAATTCACCCCTCCACTTT

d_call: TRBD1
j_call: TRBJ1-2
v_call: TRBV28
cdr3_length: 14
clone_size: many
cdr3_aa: CASTLGGQIYGYTF
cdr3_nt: TGTGCCAGCACCTTAGGGGGACAGATTTATGGCTACACCTTC

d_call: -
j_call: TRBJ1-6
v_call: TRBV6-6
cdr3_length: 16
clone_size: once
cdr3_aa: CASSPRAGRDNSPLHF
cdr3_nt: TGTGCCAGCAGCCCTAGGGCAGGCAGGGACAATTCACCCCTCCACTTT

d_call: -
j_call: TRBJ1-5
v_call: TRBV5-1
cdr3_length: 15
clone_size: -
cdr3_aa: CASSLGPGANQPQHF
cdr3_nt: TGCGCCAGCAGCTTGGGACCCGGGGCCAATCAGCCCCAGCATTTT

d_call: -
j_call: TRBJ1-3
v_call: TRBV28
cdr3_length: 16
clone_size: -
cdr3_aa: CASSPPGQKTGNTIYF
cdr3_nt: TGTGCCAGCAGTCCTCCAGGACAGAAAACTGGAAACACCATATATTTT

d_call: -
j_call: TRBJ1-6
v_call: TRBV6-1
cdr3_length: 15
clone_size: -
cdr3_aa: CASIELRPTNSPLHF
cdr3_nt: TGTGCCAGCATTGAACTTAGACCGACTAATTCACCCCTCCACTTT

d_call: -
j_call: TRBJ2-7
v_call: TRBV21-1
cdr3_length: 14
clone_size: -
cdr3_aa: CASSGPAGAYEQYF
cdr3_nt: TGTGCCAGCAGCGGCCCAGCGGGAGCCTACGAGCAGTACTTC

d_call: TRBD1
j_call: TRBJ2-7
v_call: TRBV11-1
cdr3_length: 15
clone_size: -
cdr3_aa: CASSLGRTGIDEQYF
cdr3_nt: TGTGCCAGCAGCTTAGGGAGGACAGGGATCGACGAGCAGTACTTC

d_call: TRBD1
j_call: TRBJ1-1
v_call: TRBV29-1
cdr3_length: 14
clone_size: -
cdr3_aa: CSVQMTGSNTEAFF
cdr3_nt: TGCAGCGTTCAGATGACAGGGTCGAACACTGAAGCTTTCTTT

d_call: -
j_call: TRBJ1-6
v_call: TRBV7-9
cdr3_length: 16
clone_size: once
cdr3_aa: CASSLPGEKNNSPLHF
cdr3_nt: TGTGCCAGCAGCTTACCAGGGGAAAAGAATAATTCACCCCTCCACTTT

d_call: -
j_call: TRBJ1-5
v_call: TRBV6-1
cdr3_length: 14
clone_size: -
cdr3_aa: CASSESGAFQPQHF
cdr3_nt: TGTGCCAGCAGTGAATCGGGGGCGTTTCAGCCCCAGCATTTT

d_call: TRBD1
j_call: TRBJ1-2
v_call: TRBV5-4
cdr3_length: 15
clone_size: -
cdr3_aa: CASSQGGSSISGYTF
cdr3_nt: TGTGCCAGCAGCCAAGGGGGCAGTTCCATTTCGGGCTACACCTTC

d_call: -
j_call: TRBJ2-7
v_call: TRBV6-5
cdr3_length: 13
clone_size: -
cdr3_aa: CASSIRGAYEQYF
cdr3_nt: TGTGCCAGCAGTATCAGGGGCGCCTACGAGCAGTACTTC

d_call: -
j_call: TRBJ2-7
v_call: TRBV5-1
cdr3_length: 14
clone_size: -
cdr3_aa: CASSLGAGSYEQYF
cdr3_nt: TGCGCCAGCAGCTTGGGAGCGGGCTCCTACGAGCAGTACTTC

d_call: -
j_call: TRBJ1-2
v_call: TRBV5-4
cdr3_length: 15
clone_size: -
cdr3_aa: CAGVIDGGASYGYTF
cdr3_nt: TGTGCCGGTGTGATTGATGGGGGGGCATCGTATGGCTACACCTTC

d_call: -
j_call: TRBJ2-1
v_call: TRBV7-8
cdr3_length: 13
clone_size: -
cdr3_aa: CASSLEQGWGKFF
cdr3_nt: TGTGCCAGCAGCTTAGAACAGGGCTGGGGGAAGTTCTTC